What follows is one T cell receptor beta chain and its context. This table comes from immunoSEQ multiplex PCR, and its TCRdb copy is limited to in-frame clones, with some not included. In the table there are about 200,000 clones, roughly 88% of which are singletons. This sample was taken from a study of blood T cell repertoires in COVID-19. Study details: Nucleic acid was either cDNA or gDNA, and it came from T cells, B-cell-depleted T cells, or PBMCs.

CDR1 is MGHRA, CDR2 YSYEKL, per germline. The CDR3 spans 19 residues. V shed 5 bases and J 4 bases; nucleotides not matched to a gene: 18. Clinical history as reported by participants underpinned cohort assignment. The sample comprised PBMCs or T cells enriched from blood (not recorded which). The chain recombines TRBV4-1 with TRBJ2-2; 8 nucleotides align to TRBD1. This receptor was identified in a man aged 35 to 55 with acute COVID-19. The CDR3 loop is CASSKRSPGQGAFTGELFF. The CDR3 coding sequence is TGCGCCAGCAGCAAGCGGTCACCTGGGCAGGGGGCGTTCACCGGGGAGCTGTTTTTT.